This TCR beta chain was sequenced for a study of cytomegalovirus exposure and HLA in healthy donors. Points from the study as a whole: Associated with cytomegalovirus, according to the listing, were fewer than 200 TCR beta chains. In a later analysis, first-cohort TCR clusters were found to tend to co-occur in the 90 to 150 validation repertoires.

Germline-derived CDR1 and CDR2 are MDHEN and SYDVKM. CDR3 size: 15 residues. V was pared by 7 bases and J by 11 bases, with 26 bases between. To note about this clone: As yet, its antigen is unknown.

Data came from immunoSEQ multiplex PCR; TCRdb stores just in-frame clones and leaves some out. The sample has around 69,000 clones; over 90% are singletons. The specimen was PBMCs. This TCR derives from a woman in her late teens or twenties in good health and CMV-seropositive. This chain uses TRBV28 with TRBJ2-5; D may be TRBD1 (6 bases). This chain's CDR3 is CASTTLEGVRREQYF. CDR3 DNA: TGTGCCAGCACCACGTTAGAGGGGGTACGTCGTGAGCAGTACTTC.